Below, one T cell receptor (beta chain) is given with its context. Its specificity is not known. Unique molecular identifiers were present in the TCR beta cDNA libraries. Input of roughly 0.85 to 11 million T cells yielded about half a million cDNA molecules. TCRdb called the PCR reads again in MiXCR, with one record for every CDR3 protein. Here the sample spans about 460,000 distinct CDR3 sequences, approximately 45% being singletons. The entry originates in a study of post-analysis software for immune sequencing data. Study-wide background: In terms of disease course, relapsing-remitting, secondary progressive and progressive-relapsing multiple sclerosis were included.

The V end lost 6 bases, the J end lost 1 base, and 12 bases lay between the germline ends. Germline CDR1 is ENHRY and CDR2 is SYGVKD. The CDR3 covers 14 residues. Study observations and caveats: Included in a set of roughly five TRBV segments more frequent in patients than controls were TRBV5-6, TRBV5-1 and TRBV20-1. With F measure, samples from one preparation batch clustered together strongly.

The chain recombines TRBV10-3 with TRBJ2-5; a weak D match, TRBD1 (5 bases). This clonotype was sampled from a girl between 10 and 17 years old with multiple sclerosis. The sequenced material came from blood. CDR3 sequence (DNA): TGTGCCATCAGGGTGGGGCAGCTCCAAGAGACCCAGTACTTC. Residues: CAIRVGQLQETQYF.